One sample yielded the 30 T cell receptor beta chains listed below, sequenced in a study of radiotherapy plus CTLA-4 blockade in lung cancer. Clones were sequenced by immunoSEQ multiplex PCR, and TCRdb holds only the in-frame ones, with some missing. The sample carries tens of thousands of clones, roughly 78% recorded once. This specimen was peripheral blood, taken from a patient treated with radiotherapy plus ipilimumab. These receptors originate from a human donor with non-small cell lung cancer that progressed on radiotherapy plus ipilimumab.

The CDR3 nucleotides read TGTGCCAGCTCTGGAGCACTCAACACTGAAGCTTTCTTT. It translates to CASSGALNTEAFF. The chain joins TRBV18 to TRBJ1-1; D unresolved. Trimming left V 6 bases short and J 2 bases short, with 10 bases between. The germline CDR1 and CDR2 sequences are KGHSH and LQKENI. This CDR3 spans 13 amino acids.

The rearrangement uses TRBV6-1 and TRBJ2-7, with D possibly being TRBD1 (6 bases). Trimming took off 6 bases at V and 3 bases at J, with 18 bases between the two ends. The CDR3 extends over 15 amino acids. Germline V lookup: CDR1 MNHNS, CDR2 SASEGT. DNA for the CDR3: TGTGCCAGCAGCGCTCCGGGACAACAAATCTACGAGCAGTACTTC. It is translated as CASSAPGQQIYEQYF.

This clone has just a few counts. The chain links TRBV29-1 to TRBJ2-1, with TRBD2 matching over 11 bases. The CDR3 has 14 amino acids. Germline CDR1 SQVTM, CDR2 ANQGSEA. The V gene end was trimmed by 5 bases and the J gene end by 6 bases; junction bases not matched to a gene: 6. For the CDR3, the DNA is TGCAGCGTTCTACGACTAGCGGGGTTCAATGAGCAGTTCTTC. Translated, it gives CSVLRLAGFNEQFF.

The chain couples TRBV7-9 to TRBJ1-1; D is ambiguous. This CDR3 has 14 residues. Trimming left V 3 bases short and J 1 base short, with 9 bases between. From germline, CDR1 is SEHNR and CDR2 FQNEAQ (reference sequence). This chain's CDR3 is CASSFGSANTEAFF. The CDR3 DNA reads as TGTGCCAGCAGCTTTGGGTCGGCGAACACTGAAGCTTTCTTT. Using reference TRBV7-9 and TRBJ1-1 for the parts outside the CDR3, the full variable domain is DTGVSQNPRHKITKRGQNVTFRCDPISEHNRLYWYRQTLGQGPEFLTYFQNEAQLEKSRLLSDRFSAERPKGSFSTLEIQRTEQGDSAMYLCASSFGSANTEAFFGQGTRLTVV.

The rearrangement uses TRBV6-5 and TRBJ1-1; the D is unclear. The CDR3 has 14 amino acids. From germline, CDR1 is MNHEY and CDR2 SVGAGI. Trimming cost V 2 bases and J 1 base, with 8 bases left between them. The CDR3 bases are TGTGCCAGCAGTTACAAGGGAGGGAACACTGAAGCTTTCTTT. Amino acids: CASSYKGGNTEAFF.

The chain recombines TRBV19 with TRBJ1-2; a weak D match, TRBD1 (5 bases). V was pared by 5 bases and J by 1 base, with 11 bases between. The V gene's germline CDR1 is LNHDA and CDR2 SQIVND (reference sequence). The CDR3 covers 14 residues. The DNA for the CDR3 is TGTGCCAGTAGTCCCGCGGGGGATAACTATGGCTACACCTTC. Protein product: CASSPAGDNYGYTF.

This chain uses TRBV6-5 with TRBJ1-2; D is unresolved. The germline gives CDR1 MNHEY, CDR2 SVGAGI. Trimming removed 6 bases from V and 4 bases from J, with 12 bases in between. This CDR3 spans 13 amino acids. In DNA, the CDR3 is TGTGCCAGCAGCCGTTTGACGTTCTATGGCTACACCTTC. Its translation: CASSRLTFYGYTF.

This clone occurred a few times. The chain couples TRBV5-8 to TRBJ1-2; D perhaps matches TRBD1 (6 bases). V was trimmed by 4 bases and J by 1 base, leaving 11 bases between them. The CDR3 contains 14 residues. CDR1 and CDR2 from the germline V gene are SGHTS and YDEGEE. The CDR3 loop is CASSLRTVNYGYTF. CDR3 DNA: TGTGCCAGCAGCCTCCGGACAGTTAACTATGGCTACACCTTC.

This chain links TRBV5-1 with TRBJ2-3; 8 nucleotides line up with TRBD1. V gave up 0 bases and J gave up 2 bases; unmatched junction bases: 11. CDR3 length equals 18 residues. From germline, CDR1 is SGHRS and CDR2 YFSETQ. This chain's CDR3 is CASSLGHQGATVTDTQYF. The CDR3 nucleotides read TGCGCCAGCAGCTTGGGTCATCAGGGGGCAACGGTCACAGATACGCAGTATTTT.

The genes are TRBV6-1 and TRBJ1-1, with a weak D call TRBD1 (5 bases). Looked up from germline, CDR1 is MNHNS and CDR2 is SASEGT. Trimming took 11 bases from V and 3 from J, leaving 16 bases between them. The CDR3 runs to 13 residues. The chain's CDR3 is CAGTFRAYTEAFF. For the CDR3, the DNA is TGTGCCGGCACCTTCAGGGCCTACACTGAAGCTTTCTTT.

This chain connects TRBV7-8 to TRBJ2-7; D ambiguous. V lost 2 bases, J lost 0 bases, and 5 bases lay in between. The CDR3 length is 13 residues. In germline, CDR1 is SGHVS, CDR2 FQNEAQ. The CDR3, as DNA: TGTGCCAGCAGCTTACAGGTCTCCTACGAGCAGTACTTC. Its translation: CASSLQVSYEQYF.

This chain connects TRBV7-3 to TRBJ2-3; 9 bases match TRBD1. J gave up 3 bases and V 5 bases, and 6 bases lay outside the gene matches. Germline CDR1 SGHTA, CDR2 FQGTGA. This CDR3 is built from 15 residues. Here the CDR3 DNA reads TGTGCCAGCAGCCCCGGGACAGGGAGGACAGATACGCAGTATTTT. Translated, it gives CASSPGTGRTDTQYF.

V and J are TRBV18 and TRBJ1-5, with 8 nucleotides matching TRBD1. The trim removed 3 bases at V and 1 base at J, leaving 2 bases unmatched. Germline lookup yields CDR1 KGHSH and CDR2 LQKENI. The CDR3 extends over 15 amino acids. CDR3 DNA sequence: TGTGCCAGCTCACCCAGGACAGGGAGCAATCAGCCCCAGCATTTT. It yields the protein CASSPRTGSNQPQHF. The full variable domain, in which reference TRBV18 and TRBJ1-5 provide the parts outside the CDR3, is NAGVMQNPRHLVRRRGQEARLRCSPMKGHSHVYWYRQLPEEGLKFMVYLQKENIIDESGMPKERFSAEFPKEGPSILRIQQVVRGDSAAYFCASSPRTGSNQPQHFGDGTRLSIL.

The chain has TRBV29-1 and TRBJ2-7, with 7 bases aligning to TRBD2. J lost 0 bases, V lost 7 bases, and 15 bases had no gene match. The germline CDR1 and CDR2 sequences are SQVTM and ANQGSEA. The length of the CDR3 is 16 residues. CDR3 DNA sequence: TGCAGCGCCAAAAAATTCGGCGGGAGTGGCTCCTACGAGCAGTACTTC. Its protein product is CSAKKFGGSGSYEQYF.

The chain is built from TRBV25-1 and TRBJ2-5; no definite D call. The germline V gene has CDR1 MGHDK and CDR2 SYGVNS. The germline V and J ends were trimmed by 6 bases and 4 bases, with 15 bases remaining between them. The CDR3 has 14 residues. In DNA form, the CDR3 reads TGTGCCAGCAGGGCTGTACTCCCTCCAGAGACCCAGTACTTC. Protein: CASRAVLPPETQYF.

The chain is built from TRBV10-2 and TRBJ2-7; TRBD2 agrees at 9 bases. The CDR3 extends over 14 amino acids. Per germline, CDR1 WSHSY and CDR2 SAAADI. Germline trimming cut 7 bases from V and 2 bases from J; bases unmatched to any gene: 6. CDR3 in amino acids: CASTKTSGPYEQYF. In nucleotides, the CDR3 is TGCGCCAGCACGAAGACTAGCGGACCCTACGAGCAGTACTTC.

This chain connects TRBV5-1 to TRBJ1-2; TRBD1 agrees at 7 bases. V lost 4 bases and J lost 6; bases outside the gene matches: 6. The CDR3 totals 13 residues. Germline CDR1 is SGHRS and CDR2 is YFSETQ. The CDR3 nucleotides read TGCGCCAGCAGCCTTGACAGGGAAGATGGCTACACCTTC. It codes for CASSLDREDGYTF.

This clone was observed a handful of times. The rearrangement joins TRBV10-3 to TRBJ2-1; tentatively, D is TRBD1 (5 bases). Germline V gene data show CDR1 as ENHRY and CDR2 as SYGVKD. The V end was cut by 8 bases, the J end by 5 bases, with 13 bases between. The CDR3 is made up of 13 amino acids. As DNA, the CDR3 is TGTGCCATCGCAGGGCAAATCAACAATGAGCAGTTCTTC. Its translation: CAIAGQINNEQFF.

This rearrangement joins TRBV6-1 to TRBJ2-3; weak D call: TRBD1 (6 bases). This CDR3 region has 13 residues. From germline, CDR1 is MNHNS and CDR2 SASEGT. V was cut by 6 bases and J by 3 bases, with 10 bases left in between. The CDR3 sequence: CASRQGETDTQYF. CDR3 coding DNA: TGTGCCAGCAGACAGGGTGAAACAGATACGCAGTATTTT.

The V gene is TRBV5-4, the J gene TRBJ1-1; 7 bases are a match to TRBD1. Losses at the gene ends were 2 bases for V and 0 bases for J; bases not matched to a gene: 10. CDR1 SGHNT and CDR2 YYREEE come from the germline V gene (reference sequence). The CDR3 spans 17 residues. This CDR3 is CASSLDRVGAMNTEAFF. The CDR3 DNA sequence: TGTGCCAGCAGCTTAGACAGGGTCGGGGCTATGAACACTGAAGCTTTCTTT.

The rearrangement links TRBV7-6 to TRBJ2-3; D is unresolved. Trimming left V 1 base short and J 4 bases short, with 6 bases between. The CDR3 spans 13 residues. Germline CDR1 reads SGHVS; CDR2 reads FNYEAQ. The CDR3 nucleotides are TGTGCCAGCAGCTTAGTAGAAGCAGATACGCAGTATTTT. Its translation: CASSLVEADTQYF.

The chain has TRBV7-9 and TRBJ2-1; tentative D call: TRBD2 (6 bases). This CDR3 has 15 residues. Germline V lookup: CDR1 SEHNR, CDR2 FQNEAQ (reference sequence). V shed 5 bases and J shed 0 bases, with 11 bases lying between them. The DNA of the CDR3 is TGTGCCAGCAGCCCAAATAGCGGCTCCTACAATGAGCAGTTCTTC. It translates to CASSPNSGSYNEQFF.

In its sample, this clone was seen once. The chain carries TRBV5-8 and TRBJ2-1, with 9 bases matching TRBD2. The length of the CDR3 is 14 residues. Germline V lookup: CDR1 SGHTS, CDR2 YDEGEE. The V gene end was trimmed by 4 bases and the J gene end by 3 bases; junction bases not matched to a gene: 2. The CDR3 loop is CASSRGRGYNEQFF. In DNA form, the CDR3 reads TGTGCCAGCAGCCGCGGGAGGGGCTACAATGAGCAGTTCTTC.

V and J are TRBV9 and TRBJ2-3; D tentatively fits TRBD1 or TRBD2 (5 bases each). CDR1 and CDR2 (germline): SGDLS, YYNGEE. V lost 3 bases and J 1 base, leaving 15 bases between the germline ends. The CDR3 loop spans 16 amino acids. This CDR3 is CASSEGSGLRTDTQYF. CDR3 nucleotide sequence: TGTGCCAGCAGCGAGGGGTCCGGACTTCGCACAGATACGCAGTATTTT. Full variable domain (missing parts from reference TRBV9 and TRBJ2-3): DSGVTQTPKHLITATGQRVTLRCSPRSGDLSVYWYQQSLDQGLQFLIQYYNGEERAKGNILERFSAQQFPDLHSELNLSSLELGDSALYFCASSEGSGLRTDTQYFGPGTRLTVL.

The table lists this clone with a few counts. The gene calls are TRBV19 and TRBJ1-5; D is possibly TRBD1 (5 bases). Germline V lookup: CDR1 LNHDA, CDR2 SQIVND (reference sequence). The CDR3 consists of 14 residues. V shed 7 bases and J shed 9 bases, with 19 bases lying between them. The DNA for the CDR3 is TGTGCCAGTACCACGAGTGGGGCGAGGGTGCCCCAGCATTTT. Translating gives CASTTSGARVPQHF.

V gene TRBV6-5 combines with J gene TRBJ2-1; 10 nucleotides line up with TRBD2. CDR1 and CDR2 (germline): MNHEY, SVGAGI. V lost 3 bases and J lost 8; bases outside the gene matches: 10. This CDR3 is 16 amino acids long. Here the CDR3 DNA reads TGTGCCAGCAGTTATAATCCTAGCGGGAGTGGAGATGAGCAGTTCTTC. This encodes CASSYNPSGSGDEQFF.

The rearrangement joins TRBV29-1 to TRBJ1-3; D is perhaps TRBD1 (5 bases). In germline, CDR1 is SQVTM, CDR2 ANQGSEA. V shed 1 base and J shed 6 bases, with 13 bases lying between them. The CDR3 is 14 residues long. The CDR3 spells CSVEAGAGKNTIYF. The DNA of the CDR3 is TGCAGCGTTGAAGCTGGGGCAGGGAAAAACACCATATATTTT.

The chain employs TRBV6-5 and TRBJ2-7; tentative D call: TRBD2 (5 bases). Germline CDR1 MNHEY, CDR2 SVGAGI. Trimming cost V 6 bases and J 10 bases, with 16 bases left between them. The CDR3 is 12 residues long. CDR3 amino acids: CASSPDGNLQYF. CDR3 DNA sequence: TGTGCCAGCAGCCCAGACGGGAACCTCCAGTACTTC.

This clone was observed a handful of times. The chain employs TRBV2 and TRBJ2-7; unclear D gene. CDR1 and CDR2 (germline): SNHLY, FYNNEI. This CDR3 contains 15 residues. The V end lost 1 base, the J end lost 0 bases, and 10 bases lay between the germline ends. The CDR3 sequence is CASSEVPGSSYEQYF. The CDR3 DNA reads TGTGCCAGCAGTGAAGTACCGGGCAGCTCCTACGAGCAGTACTTC.

In DNA, the CDR3 is TGTGCCAGCAGCTTGACAGGGTACAATGAGCAGTTCTTC. It translates to CASSLTGYNEQFF. The J gene is TRBJ2-1, the V gene TRBV5-5; maybe TRBD1 (6 bases). Germline CDR1 reads SGHKS; CDR2 reads YYEKEE (reference sequence). The CDR3 sequence is 13 residues long. Trimming took off 1 base at V and 4 bases at J, with 6 bases between the two ends.